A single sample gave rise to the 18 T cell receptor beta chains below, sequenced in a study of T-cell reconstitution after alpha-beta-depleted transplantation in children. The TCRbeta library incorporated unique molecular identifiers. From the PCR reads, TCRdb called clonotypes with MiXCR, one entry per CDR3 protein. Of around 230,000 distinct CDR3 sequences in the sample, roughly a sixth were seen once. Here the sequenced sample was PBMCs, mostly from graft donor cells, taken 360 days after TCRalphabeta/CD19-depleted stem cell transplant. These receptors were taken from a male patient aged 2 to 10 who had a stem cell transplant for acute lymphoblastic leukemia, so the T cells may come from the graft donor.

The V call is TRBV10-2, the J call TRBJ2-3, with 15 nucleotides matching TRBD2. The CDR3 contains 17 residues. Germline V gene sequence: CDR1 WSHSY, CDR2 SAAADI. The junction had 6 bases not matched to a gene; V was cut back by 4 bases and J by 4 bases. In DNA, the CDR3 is TGCGCCAGCAGTGGGACTAGCGGGGGGGTGCTGGCAGATACGCAGTATTTT. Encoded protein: CASSGTSGGVLADTQYF.

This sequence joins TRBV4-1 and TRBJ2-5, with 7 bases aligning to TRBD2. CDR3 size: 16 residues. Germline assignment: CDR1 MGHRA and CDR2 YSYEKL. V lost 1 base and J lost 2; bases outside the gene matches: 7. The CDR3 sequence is CASSQVGGGFQETQYF. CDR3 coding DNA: TGCGCCAGCAGCCAAGTAGGCGGGGGATTTCAAGAGACCCAGTACTTC.

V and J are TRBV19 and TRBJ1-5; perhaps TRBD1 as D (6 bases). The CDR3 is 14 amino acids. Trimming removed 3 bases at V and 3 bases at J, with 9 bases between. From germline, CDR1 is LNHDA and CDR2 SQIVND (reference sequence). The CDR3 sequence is CASSIGTYNQPQHF. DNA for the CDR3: TGTGCCAGTAGTATCGGGACATACAATCAGCCCCAGCATTTT.

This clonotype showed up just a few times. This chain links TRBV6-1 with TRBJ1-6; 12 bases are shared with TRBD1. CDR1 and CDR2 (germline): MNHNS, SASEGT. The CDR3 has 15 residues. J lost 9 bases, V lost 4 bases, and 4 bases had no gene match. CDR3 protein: CASSGGTGGISPLHF. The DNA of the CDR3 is TGTGCCAGCAGTGGCGGGACAGGGGGCATTTCACCCCTCCACTTT.

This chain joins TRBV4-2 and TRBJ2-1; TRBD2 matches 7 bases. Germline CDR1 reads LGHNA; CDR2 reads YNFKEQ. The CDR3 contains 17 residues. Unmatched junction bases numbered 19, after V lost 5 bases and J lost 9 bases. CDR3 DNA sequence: TGTGCCAGCAGCGGCACGAAAGGGGCCCGGGGGGAGAGTGAGCAGTTCTTC. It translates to CASSGTKGARGESEQFF.

In DNA, the CDR3 is TGCGCCAGCACCTTAGCGGGGGGGCTGATCAATGAGCAGTTCTTC. It translates to CASTLAGGLINEQFF. The rearrangement links TRBV10-2 to TRBJ2-1, with 11 bases matching TRBD2. The J segment lost 6 bases and the V segment lost 7 bases, leaving 8 bases of the junction unmatched. The CDR3 covers 15 residues. The germline V gene has CDR1 WSHSY and CDR2 SAAADI.

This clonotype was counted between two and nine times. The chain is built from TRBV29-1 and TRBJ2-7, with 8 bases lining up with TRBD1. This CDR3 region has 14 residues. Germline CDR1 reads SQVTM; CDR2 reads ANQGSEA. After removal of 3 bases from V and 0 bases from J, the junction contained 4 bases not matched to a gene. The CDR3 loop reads CSVDGTGTSYEQYF. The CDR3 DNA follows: TGCAGCGTTGATGGGACAGGAACCTCCTACGAGCAGTACTTC.

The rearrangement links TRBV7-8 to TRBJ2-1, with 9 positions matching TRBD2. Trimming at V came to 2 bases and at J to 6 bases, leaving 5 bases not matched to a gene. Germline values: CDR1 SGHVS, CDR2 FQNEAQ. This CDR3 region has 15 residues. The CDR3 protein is CASSLWGGGGNEQFF. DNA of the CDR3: TGTGCCAGCAGCTTATGGGGCGGGGGGGGCAATGAGCAGTTCTTC.

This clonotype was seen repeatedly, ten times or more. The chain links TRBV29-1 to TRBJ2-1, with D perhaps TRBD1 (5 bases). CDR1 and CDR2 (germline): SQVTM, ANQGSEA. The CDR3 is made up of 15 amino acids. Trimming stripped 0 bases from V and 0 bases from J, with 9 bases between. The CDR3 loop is CSVEDLGPSYNEQFF. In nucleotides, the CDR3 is TGCAGCGTTGAAGATTTGGGGCCCTCCTACAATGAGCAGTTCTTC.

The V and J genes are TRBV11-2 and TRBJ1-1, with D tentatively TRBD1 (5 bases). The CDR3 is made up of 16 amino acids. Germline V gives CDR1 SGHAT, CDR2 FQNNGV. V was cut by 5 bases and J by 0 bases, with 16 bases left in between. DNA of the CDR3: TGTGCCAGCAGCGCCCTACGGGGGAAACTGAACACTGAAGCTTTCTTT. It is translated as CASSALRGKLNTEAFF.

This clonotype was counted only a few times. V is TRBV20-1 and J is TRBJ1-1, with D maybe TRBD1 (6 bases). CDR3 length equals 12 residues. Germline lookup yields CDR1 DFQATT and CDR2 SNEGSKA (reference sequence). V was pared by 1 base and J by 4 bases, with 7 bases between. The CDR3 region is CSARAQGTEAFF. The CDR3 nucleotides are TGCAGTGCTAGAGCACAGGGCACTGAAGCTTTCTTT.

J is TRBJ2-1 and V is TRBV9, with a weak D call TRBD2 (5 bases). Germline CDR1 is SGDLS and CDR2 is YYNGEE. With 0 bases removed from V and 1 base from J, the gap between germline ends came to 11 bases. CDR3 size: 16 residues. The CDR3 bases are TGTGCCAGCAGCGTAGAGTCCGGAGGATCCTACAATGAGCAGTTCTTC. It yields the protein CASSVESGGSYNEQFF.

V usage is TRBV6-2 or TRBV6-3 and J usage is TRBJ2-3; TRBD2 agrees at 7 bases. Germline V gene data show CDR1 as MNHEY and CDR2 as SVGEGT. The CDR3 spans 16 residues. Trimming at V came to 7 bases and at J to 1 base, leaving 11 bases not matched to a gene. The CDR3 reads CASTPGRVLGTDTQYF. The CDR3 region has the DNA TGTGCCAGCACCCCAGGGAGGGTGCTTGGCACAGATACGCAGTATTTT.

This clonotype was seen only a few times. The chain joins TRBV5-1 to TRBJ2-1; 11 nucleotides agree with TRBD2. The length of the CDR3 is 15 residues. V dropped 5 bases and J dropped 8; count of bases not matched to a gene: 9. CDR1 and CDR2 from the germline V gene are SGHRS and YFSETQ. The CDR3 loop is CASRKIAGGHDEQFF. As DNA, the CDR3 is TGCGCCAGCAGGAAAATAGCGGGGGGGCACGATGAGCAGTTCTTC.

CDR3 in DNA: TGTGCCAGCAGCTCGGACGGGATAGGAATTGAAAAACTGTTTTTT. Its protein is CASSSDGIGIEKLFF. The chain joins TRBV5-5 to TRBJ1-4; no clear D. The CDR3 consists of 15 residues. V was trimmed by 3 bases and J by 7 bases, leaving 16 bases between them. Germline V lookup: CDR1 SGHKS, CDR2 YYEKEE (reference sequence).

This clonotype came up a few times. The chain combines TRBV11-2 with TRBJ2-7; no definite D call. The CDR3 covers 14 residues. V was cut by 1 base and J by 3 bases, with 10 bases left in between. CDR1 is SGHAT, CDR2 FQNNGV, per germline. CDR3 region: CASSLGDSFYEQYF. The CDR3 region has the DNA TGTGCCAGCAGCTTAGGGGATAGCTTCTACGAGCAGTACTTC.

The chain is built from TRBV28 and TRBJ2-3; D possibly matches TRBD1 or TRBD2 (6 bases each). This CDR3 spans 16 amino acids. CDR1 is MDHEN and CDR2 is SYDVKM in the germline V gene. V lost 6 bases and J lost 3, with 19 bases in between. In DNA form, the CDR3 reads TGTGCCAGCAGCCCTGGTTGGGGGGCTGAGACAGATACGCAGTATTTT. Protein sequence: CASSPGWGAETDTQYF.

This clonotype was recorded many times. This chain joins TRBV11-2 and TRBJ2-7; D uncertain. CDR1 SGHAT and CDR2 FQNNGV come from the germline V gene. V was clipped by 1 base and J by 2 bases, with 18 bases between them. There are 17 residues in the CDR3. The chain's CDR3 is CASSLVSAFTQPYEQYF. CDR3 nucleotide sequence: TGTGCCAGCAGCTTAGTATCGGCGTTCACACAGCCCTACGAGCAGTACTTC.